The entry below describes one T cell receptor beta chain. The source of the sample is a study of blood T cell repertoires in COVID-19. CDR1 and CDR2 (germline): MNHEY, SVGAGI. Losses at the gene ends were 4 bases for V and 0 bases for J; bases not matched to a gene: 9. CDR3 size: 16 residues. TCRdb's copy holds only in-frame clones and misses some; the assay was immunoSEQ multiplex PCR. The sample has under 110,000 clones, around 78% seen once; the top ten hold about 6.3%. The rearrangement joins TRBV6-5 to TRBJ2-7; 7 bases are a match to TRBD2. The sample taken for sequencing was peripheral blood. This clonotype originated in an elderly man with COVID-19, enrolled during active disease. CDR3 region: CASSSTQRGTSYEQYF. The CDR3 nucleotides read TGTGCCAGCAGTTCTACCCAGCGGGGTACCTCCTACGAGCAGTACTTC.